These 32 T cell receptor beta chains share one sample of origin, sequenced in a study of long-term antiretroviral therapy in people with HIV. Researchers report immunoSEQ v3.0 was run at survey level. Method: immunoSEQ multiplex PCR; TCRdb's copy keeps in-frame clones and lacks some. The sample records roughly 28,000 clones, roughly 96% being singletons. The sample consisted of unsorted PBMCs, taken 5.3 years after starting antiretroviral therapy. Receptor source: a man between 25 and 39 years old with HIV.

The chain joins TRBV21-1 to TRBJ2-7; the D call TRBD2 from the table was never checked on the DNA. TRBV21-1 is tagged as a pseudogene. This CDR3 spans 15 amino acids. The CDR3 sequence: CASSMVAVSNYEQYF. The DNA of the CDR3 is TGTGCCAGCAGCATGGTAGCAGTTTCTAACTACGAGCAGTACTTC.

V and J are TRBV30 and TRBJ1-1; D possibly corresponds to TRBD1 (5 bases). The V and J ends lost 3 bases and 8 bases respectively, with 7 bases between them. Germline V gives CDR1 GTSNPN, CDR2 SVGIG (reference sequence). The CDR3 is 10 amino acids. The DNA for the CDR3 is TGTGCCTGGAGCCACAGGGAAGCTTTCTTT. Protein: CAWSHREAFF.

CDR3 in DNA: TGTGCCAGCACGGGACTAACCTACGAGCAGTACTTC. Translating gives CASTGLTYEQYF. This chain links TRBV6-5 with TRBJ2-7, with 7 bases lining up with TRBD2. The V gene end was trimmed by 7 bases and the J gene end by 2 bases; junction bases not matched to a gene: 2. Per germline, CDR1 MNHEY and CDR2 SVGAGI. This CDR3 is built from 12 residues.

A note on this clone: Compared with germline, one end of the junction differs, possibly owing to a read error. J is TRBJ2-5 and V is TRBV7-7; no firm D call. CDR1 and CDR2 from the germline V gene are SSHAT and FNYEAQ (reference sequence). This CDR3 is 13 amino acids long. The CDR3 DNA sequence: TGTGCTAGCAGTTTCGGACACCAAGAGACCCAGTACTTC. This translates into CASSFGHQETQYF.

V usage is TRBV27 and J usage is TRBJ1-5; D uncertain. The CDR3 runs 15 residues. CDR1 MNHEY and CDR2 SMNVEV come from the germline V gene (reference sequence). V was shortened by 4 bases and J by 0 bases, with 10 bases between the two germline ends. The CDR3 protein is CASSSTRYSNQPQHF. The CDR3 nucleotides read TGTGCCAGCAGTTCAACCCGGTATAGCAATCAGCCCCAGCATTTT.

The chain carries TRBV5-1 and TRBJ1-2; the match to TRBD1 covers 7 bases. Trimming removed 2 bases from V and 5 bases from J; junction bases left unmatched: 9. The V gene's germline CDR1 is SGHRS and CDR2 YFSETQ. CDR3 length: 15 amino acids. The CDR3 region is CASSLKQGQLYGYTF. DNA for the CDR3: TGCGCCAGCAGCTTAAAACAGGGACAGCTATATGGCTACACCTTC.

The CDR3 DNA reads TGTGCCAGCTACAGGGGGCGCGAGCAGTACTTC. Translated: CASYRGREQYF. The V call is TRBV28, the J call TRBJ2-7; 9 bases are shared with TRBD1. The germline gives CDR1 MDHEN, CDR2 SYDVKM. The V segment lost 8 bases and the J segment 6 bases; nucleotides outside the gene matches: 2. This CDR3 has 11 amino acids.

The chain links TRBV7-8 to TRBJ1-1; D is undetermined. The germline V gene encodes CDR1 SGHVS and CDR2 FQNEAQ. CDR3 length: 13 residues. Trimming shortened V by 6 bases and J by 1 base, and 9 bases separated the two germline ends. The CDR3 nucleotides are TGTGCCAGCAGTACCGGAGGGAACACTGAAGCTTTCTTT. Residues: CASSTGGNTEAFF.

V usage is TRBV29-1 and J usage is TRBJ2-1; D is uncertain. CDR1 is SQVTM, CDR2 ANQGSEA, per germline. With 4 bases removed from V and 9 bases from J, the gap between germline ends came to 13 bases. The CDR3 is 12 residues long. The chain's CDR3 is CSVGPRVGEQFF. The DNA for the CDR3 is TGCAGCGTTGGCCCCCGCGTCGGTGAGCAGTTCTTC.

V gene TRBV7-9 combines with J gene TRBJ1-5, with 7 bases fitting TRBD1. The CDR3 spans 17 residues. CDR1 and CDR2 (germline): SEHNR, FQNEAQ (reference sequence). V was clipped by 6 bases and J by 2 bases; unmatched bases: 13. DNA of the CDR3: TGTGCCAGCAGTCCCCCACTTGACAGGGAGGGCAATCAGCCCCAGCATTTT. This gives the protein CASSPPLDREGNQPQHF.

This chain links TRBV29-1 with TRBJ1-1; TRBD1 agrees at 7 bases. This CDR3 region has 16 residues. V lost 7 bases to trimming and J lost 3 bases; unmatched junction nucleotides: 17. CDR1 is SQVTM, CDR2 ANQGSEA, per germline. CDR3 protein: CSANGQAGGWDTEAFF. The CDR3, as DNA: TGCAGCGCCAACGGACAGGCCGGGGGCTGGGACACTGAAGCTTTCTTT.

The chain couples TRBV7-8 to TRBJ1-2; D unresolved. Germline loops: CDR1 SGHVS, CDR2 FQNEAQ. The CDR3 spans 15 residues. V lost 1 base to trimming and J lost 2 bases, with 11 bases between them. DNA for the CDR3: TGTGCCAGCAGCTTAGGGTCAGGCCGAAACTATGGCTACACCTTC. Its translation is CASSLGSGRNYGYTF.

The sample holds a few counts of this clone. As DNA, the CDR3 is TGCAGCGTTGATCCGGGGGCAGGCACCGGGGAGCTGTTTTTT. Encoded protein: CSVDPGAGTGELFF. V and J are TRBV29-1 and TRBJ2-2; tentatively, D is TRBD1 or TRBD2 (6 bases each). The CDR3 runs to 14 residues. The germline V and J ends were trimmed by 3 bases and 4 bases, with 12 bases remaining between them. Germline V CDR1 and CDR2: SQVTM, ANQGSEA.

The J gene is TRBJ2-3, the V gene TRBV5-6, with TRBD2 as a possible D gene (5 bases). The V gene lost 3 bases and the J gene lost 4 bases, with 24 bases spanning the gap. The germline V gene has CDR1 SGHDT and CDR2 YYEEEE. The CDR3 consists of 18 residues. The CDR3 DNA is TGTGCCAGCAGCTCCTTCCTCTGGATCGAAGGGAGTCCAGATACGCAGTATTTT. Translation: CASSSFLWIEGSPDTQYF.

The genes are TRBV11-2 and TRBJ2-3, with 7 bases that match TRBD2. Germline V gene data show CDR1 as SGHAT and CDR2 as FQNNGV. The V gene end was trimmed by 5 bases and the J gene end by 6 bases; junction bases not matched to a gene: 23. CDR3 size: 19 residues. Here the CDR3 reads CASSTVRASGNIVRDTQYF. For the CDR3, the DNA is TGTGCCAGCAGCACGGTTCGTGCTAGCGGAAATATTGTACGGGATACGCAGTATTTT.

The gene calls are TRBV18 and TRBJ2-6; D is ambiguous. Germline CDR1 is KGHSH and CDR2 is LQKENI. CDR3 length: 15 amino acids. Trimming left V 3 bases short and J 2 bases short, with 8 bases between. The CDR3 spells CASSPANPGANVLTF. CDR3 in DNA: TGTGCCAGCTCACCGGCGAATCCTGGGGCCAACGTCCTGACTTTC.

The chain combines TRBV2 with TRBJ2-7; weak D call: TRBD2 (5 bases). This CDR3 is built from 14 residues. V lost 2 bases and J 4 bases, leaving 12 bases between the germline ends. The germline V gene has CDR1 SNHLY and CDR2 FYNNEI. CDR3 in amino acids: CASSEFSGSYEQYF. As DNA, the CDR3 is TGTGCCAGCAGTGAATTCTCTGGGAGTTACGAGCAGTACTTC.

The rearrangement joins TRBV2 to TRBJ1-2; D is possibly TRBD1 (5 bases). Germline lookup yields CDR1 SNHLY and CDR2 FYNNEI. Trimming cost V 8 bases and J 3 bases, with 13 bases left between them. This CDR3 is built from 13 residues. The CDR3 sequence: CASRGWGDYGYTF. The CDR3 DNA follows: TGTGCCAGCCGGGGGTGGGGGGACTATGGCTACACCTTC.

The chain couples TRBV5-1 to TRBJ1-3; D possibly corresponds to TRBD1 (5 bases). The V end lost 7 bases, the J end lost 1 base, and 12 bases lay between the germline ends. Germline CDR1 reads SGHRS; CDR2 reads YFSETQ. The CDR3 sequence is 14 residues long. The CDR3 loop reads CASGQGVSGNTIYF. CDR3 DNA: TGCGCCAGCGGCCAGGGCGTTTCTGGAAACACCATATATTTT.

The chain carries TRBV7-9 and TRBJ2-3, with D possibly matching TRBD1 (6 bases). Trimming removed 3 bases from V and 3 bases from J, with 13 bases in between. There are 15 residues in the CDR3. Germline CDR1 reads SEHNR; CDR2 reads FQNEAQ (reference sequence). Here the CDR3 reads CASSLIRGGTDTQYF. In DNA form, the CDR3 reads TGTGCCAGCAGCTTGATCAGGGGCGGGACAGATACGCAGTATTTT.

The chain recombines TRBV5-4 with TRBJ2-5, with 7 bases matching TRBD1. The CDR3 contains 16 residues. Germline assignment: CDR1 SGHNT and CDR2 YYREEE (reference sequence). J gave up 5 bases and V 2 bases, and 12 bases lay outside the gene matches. The CDR3 loop is CASSLLSTGRRETQYF. The CDR3 bases are TGTGCCAGCAGCTTACTATCGACAGGGCGGCGCGAGACCCAGTACTTC.

V usage is TRBV29-1 and J usage is TRBJ2-7, with D possibly TRBD2 on 6 matching bases. Germline CDR1 reads SQVTM; CDR2 reads ANQGSEA. The CDR3 has 14 amino acids. V lost 0 bases to trimming and J lost 0 bases, with 9 bases between them. The CDR3 spells CSVEEKGLSYEQYF. In DNA form, the CDR3 reads TGCAGCGTTGAAGAAAAGGGACTCTCCTACGAGCAGTACTTC.

As DNA, the CDR3 is TGTGCCAGCAGTTTTCCCTTCGGAGGGGGAGATACGCAGTATTTT. Protein product: CASSFPFGGGDTQYF. J is TRBJ2-3 and V is TRBV7-6; D possibly matches TRBD1 or TRBD2 (6 bases each). V dropped 6 bases and J dropped 5 bases, with 18 bases sitting between them. The CDR3 length is 15 residues. In germline, CDR1 is SGHVS, CDR2 FNYEAQ.

The chain employs TRBV6-5 and TRBJ2-1; TRBD1 agrees at 9 bases. V lost 4 bases and J lost 2; bases outside the gene matches: 6. Germline CDR1 is MNHEY and CDR2 is SVGAGI. CDR3 length: 16 amino acids. CDR3 nucleotide sequence: TGTGCCAGCAGTTCAAACAGGGGGCAAACCTACAATGAGCAGTTCTTC. It specifies CASSSNRGQTYNEQFF.

The chain is built from TRBV7-2 and TRBJ2-1, with D hard to call. CDR1 and CDR2 (germline): SGHTA, FQGNSA. Trimming left V 1 base short and J 8 bases short, with 18 bases between. The CDR3 is 16 amino acids. The CDR3 coding sequence is TGTGCCAGCAGCTTAGTTCCTCCCATCCCGCCCCATGAGCAGTTCTTC. This codes for CASSLVPPIPPHEQFF.

This chain joins TRBV5-1 and TRBJ2-2, with 10 bases lining up with TRBD1. J gave up 7 bases and V 4 bases, and 4 bases lay outside the gene matches. This CDR3 has 14 amino acids. CDR1 and CDR2 from the germline V gene are SGHRS and YFSETQ. The CDR3 region is CASSVTGGDGELFF. The DNA of the CDR3 is TGCGCCAGCAGCGTGACAGGGGGCGACGGGGAGCTGTTTTTT.

This rearrangement joins TRBV30 to TRBJ2-3; D gene uncertain. Germline V gene sequence: CDR1 GTSNPN, CDR2 SVGIG (reference sequence). The CDR3 extends over 10 amino acids. V was trimmed by 4 bases and J by 6 bases, leaving 5 bases between them. The CDR3 DNA reads as TGTGCCTGGAAAGCGGATACGCAGTATTTT. As protein: CAWKADTQYF. Using reference TRBV30 and TRBJ2-3 for the parts outside the CDR3, the full variable domain is SQTIHQWPATLVQPVGSPLSLECTVEGTSNPNLYWYRQAAGRGLQLLFYSVGIGQISSEVPQNLSASRPQDRQFILSSKKLLLSDSGFYLCAWKADTQYFGPGTRLTVL.

The V call is TRBV30, the J call TRBJ1-1; D ambiguous. Trimming took off 0 bases at V and 5 bases at J, with 10 bases between the two ends. Per the germline V gene, CDR1 is GTSNPN and CDR2 is SVGIG (reference sequence). This CDR3 region has 13 residues. The CDR3 DNA sequence: TGTGCCTGGAGTGTTTCAATGGGGACTGAAGCTTTCTTT. Translation: CAWSVSMGTEAFF.

The chain is built from TRBV29-1 and TRBJ2-1; D may be TRBD2 (6 bases). Trimming took 8 bases from V and 10 from J, leaving 15 bases between them. Germline values: CDR1 SQVTM, CDR2 ANQGSEA. The CDR3 loop spans 11 amino acids. The CDR3 here is CSPDYPREQFF. The CDR3 nucleotides read TGCAGCCCGGACTACCCTAGGGAGCAGTTCTTC.

The J gene is TRBJ2-1, the V gene TRBV30; 7 nucleotides agree with TRBD2. V shed 1 base and J 7 bases; nucleotides not matched to a gene: 7. The germline V gene has CDR1 GTSNPN and CDR2 SVGIG (reference sequence). This CDR3 has 14 residues. The CDR3 is CAWSAGEGWNEQFF. CDR3 sequence (DNA): TGTGCCTGGAGTGCGGGGGAGGGGTGGAATGAGCAGTTCTTC.

V usage is TRBV28 and J usage is TRBJ2-7, with D possibly TRBD2 on 5 matching bases. The germline gives CDR1 MDHEN, CDR2 SYDVKM. Trimming left V 7 bases short and J 7 bases short, with 26 bases between. The CDR3 loop spans 16 amino acids. The CDR3 region is CASITIGGGDLGEQYF. In nucleotides, the CDR3 is TGTGCCAGCATTACCATTGGCGGAGGCGACCTCGGAGAGCAGTACTTC.

The chain combines TRBV6-5 with TRBJ2-7; D is ambiguous. Germline-derived CDR1 and CDR2 are MNHEY and SVGAGI. V lost 0 bases and J 1 base, leaving 10 bases between the germline ends. The CDR3 runs to 15 residues. CDR3: CASSYSSVGSYEQYF. The CDR3 bases are TGTGCCAGCAGTTACTCGAGTGTGGGATCCTACGAGCAGTACTTC.